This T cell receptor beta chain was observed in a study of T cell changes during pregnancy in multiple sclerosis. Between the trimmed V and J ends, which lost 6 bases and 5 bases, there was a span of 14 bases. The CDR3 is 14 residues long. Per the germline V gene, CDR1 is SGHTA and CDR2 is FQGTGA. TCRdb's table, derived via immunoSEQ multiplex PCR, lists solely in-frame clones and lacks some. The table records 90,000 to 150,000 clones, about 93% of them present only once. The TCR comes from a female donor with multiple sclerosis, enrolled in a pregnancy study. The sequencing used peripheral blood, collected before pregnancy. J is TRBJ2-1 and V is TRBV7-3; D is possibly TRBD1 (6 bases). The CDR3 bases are TGTGCCAGCAGTTCTCCAGGGGACCACAATGAGCAGTTCTTC. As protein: CASSSPGDHNEQFF.